This TCR beta chain was captured by sequencing in a study of tumor-infiltrating lymphocytes in localized non-small cell lung cancer. Measured with immunoSEQ multiplex PCR; TCRdb has only the in-frame clones, and not every one. The sample yields approximately 12,000 clones, 60% to 70% seen once. Germline V gene sequence: CDR1 SGHTA, CDR2 FQGNSA. Trimming stripped 4 bases from V and 2 bases from J, with 15 bases between. There are 15 residues in the CDR3. This clone occurred once. This TCR was recovered from a human donor with non-small cell lung cancer. Sample: lung tumor tissue. The V gene is TRBV7-2, the J gene TRBJ2-7; possible D gene TRBD1, 5 bases. The CDR3 DNA reads TGTGCCAGCAGCTCAGGGTCCCTACTAACCTACGAGCAGTACTTC. It codes for CASSSGSLLTYEQYF.